Listed here are 24 T cell receptor beta chains from one sample, sequenced in a study of T cell repertoires in cytomegalovirus infection. TCRdb re-analysed the reads in MiXCR, keeping a single row per CDR3 protein. This sample yields about 830,000 distinct CDR3 sequences, of which roughly 33% are seen a single time; around 12% belongs to the top ten. These receptors have no identified antigens. Sequencing was performed on cultured CD8+ T cells from PBMCs, taken from culture after CMV antigen stimulation. The receptors shown here come from a human donor in good health (CMV status not recorded). Some clones in this sample may be carry-over from other donors' samples.

Many counts were recorded for this clonotype. The chain joins TRBV7-9 to TRBJ2-1; tentative D call: TRBD2 (6 bases). The CDR3 spans 16 residues. V was trimmed by 6 bases and J by 4 bases, leaving 19 bases between them. The germline V gene has CDR1 SEHNR and CDR2 FQNEAQ (reference sequence). The CDR3: CASRNTSTGEYNEQFF. In DNA, the CDR3 is TGTGCCAGCAGAAACACTAGCACGGGGGAATACAATGAGCAGTTCTTC.

This clonotype turned up a few times. The chain couples TRBV24-1 to TRBJ2-1; tentatively, D is TRBD1 or TRBD2 (5 bases each). The germline CDR1 and CDR2 sequences are KGHDR and SFDVKD. The CDR3 spans 13 residues. V lost 4 bases, J lost 2 bases, and 5 bases lay in between. CDR3 coding DNA: TGTGCCACCAGTGAGGGACCCTACAATGAGCAGTTCTTC. It is translated as CATSEGPYNEQFF.

DNA of the CDR3: TGTGCCAGCAGTTCACTTGTCGGGGTTCACTACAATGAGCAGTTCTTC. It translates to CASSSLVGVHYNEQFF. The chain combines TRBV28 with TRBJ2-1, with D tentatively TRBD2 (5 bases). The CDR3 has 16 amino acids. Per the germline V gene, CDR1 is MDHEN and CDR2 is SYDVKM. V was shortened by 4 bases and J by 3 bases, with 16 bases between the two germline ends.

The chain combines TRBV19 with TRBJ1-5, with 12 bases lining up with TRBD1. The CDR3 length is 18 residues. V shed 6 bases and J 7 bases; nucleotides not matched to a gene: 16. Germline assignment: CDR1 LNHDA and CDR2 SQIVND (reference sequence). CDR3 DNA: TGTGCCAGTAGCCTACTATTTCCGGGACAGGGGGCACCCCAGCCCCAGCATTTT. Amino acid sequence: CASSLLFPGQGAPQPQHF.

This clonotype was counted a few times. This sequence joins TRBV2 and TRBJ2-3, with 10 bases that match TRBD2. The V segment lost 9 bases and the J segment 3 bases; nucleotides outside the gene matches: 6. The CDR3 length is 14 residues. Germline lookup yields CDR1 SNHLY and CDR2 FYNNEI. The CDR3 sequence is CASTASGGTDTQYF. The CDR3 region has the DNA TGTGCCAGTACCGCTAGCGGGGGAACAGATACGCAGTATTTT. Together with reference TRBV2 and TRBJ2-3, the CDR3 gives the full variable domain: EPEVTQTPSHQVTQMGQEVILRCVPISNHLYFYWYRQILGQKVEFLVSFYNNEISEKSEIFDDQFSVERPDGSNFTLKIRSTKLEDSAMYFCASTASGGTDTQYFGPGTRLTVL.

The genes are TRBV7-9 and TRBJ2-2; D possibly matches TRBD1 or TRBD2 (7 bases each). V was trimmed by 1 base and J by 6 bases, leaving 18 bases between them. This CDR3 comprises 17 residues. Looked up from germline, CDR1 is SEHNR and CDR2 is FQNEAQ (reference sequence). The CDR3 DNA reads TGTGCCAGCAGCTTAGGGGACAGCGGGGCGATTTCCGGGGAGCTGTTTTTT. Translating gives CASSLGDSGAISGELFF.

V is TRBV12-3 or TRBV12-4 and J is TRBJ2-1; D is possibly TRBD2 (6 bases). This CDR3 region has 15 residues. Trimming removed 0 bases at V and 3 bases at J, with 9 bases between. The CDR3 loop reads CASSLARLGYNEQFF. In nucleotides, the CDR3 is TGTGCCAGCAGTTTAGCTCGACTAGGCTACAATGAGCAGTTCTTC.

Only a few counts were recorded for this clonotype. The V gene is TRBV9, the J gene TRBJ1-3; no firm D call. CDR1 and CDR2 (germline): SGDLS, YYNGEE. V was shortened by 3 bases and J by 6 bases, with 10 bases between the two germline ends. This CDR3 spans 13 amino acids. CDR3 in DNA: TGTGCCAGCAGCGGTCGGGGTCCAAACACCATATATTTT. Protein product: CASSGRGPNTIYF. The whole variable domain, filled in from reference TRBV9 and TRBJ1-3, reads DSGVTQTPKHLITATGQRVTLRCSPRSGDLSVYWYQQSLDQGLQFLIQYYNGEERAKGNILERFSAQQFPDLHSELNLSSLELGDSALYFCASSGRGPNTIYFGEGSWLTVV.

This clonotype has more than one count but fewer than ten. The chain links TRBV6-1 to TRBJ2-5; the D is unclear. In germline, CDR1 is MNHNS, CDR2 SASEGT. Trimming cost V 1 base and J 0 bases, with 6 bases left between them. This CDR3 comprises 14 residues. The CDR3 loop is CASSEVANQETQYF. The CDR3 DNA sequence: TGTGCCAGCAGTGAAGTAGCAAACCAAGAGACCCAGTACTTC.

This chain links TRBV10-3 with TRBJ2-3; a weak D match, TRBD1 (5 bases). From germline, CDR1 is ENHRY and CDR2 SYGVKD. The CDR3 contains 15 residues. Deletions cut 4 bases from V and 0 bases from J, with 11 bases between. CDR3: CAISGRQGSTDTQYF. The CDR3 nucleotides are TGTGCCATCAGTGGGCGTCAGGGAAGCACAGATACGCAGTATTTT.

As to this clonotype: Just one base apart from a much larger clone, this may be a read error. The chain has TRBV7-2 and TRBJ2-3; 9 bases are shared with TRBD2. Germline CDR1 SGHTA, CDR2 FQGNSA. J was trimmed by 4 bases and V by 3 bases; bases with no gene match: 5. CDR3 length: 15 amino acids. For the CDR3, the DNA is TGTACCAGCAGCTTTGCGGGGGGGCTCTCAGATACGCAGTATTTT. Residues: CTSSFAGGLSDTQYF.

This clonotype appeared once. This may stem from a read error, because a much larger clone lies one nucleotide away. V is TRBV6-2 or TRBV6-3 and J is TRBJ2-1, with 11 bases aligning to TRBD1. CDR3 length: 17 amino acids. The germline gives CDR1 MNHEY, CDR2 SVGEGT. The CDR3 bases are TGTGTCAGCAGTTTCGGACAGGGGGCCTCCTTTTACAATGAGCAGTTCTTC. Translation gives CVSSFGQGASFYNEQFF.

The chain employs TRBV27 and TRBJ2-7; no definite D call. Trimming took 2 bases from V and 3 from J, leaving 17 bases between them. The V gene's germline CDR1 is MNHEY and CDR2 SMNVEV (reference sequence). The CDR3 loop spans 16 amino acids. As DNA, the CDR3 is TGTGCCAGCAGTTTAGGGCTAGGCGGCCTCAACTACGAGCAGTACTTC. It specifies CASSLGLGGLNYEQYF.

The rearrangement links TRBV3-1 to TRBJ2-1; 7 bases line up with TRBD2. In germline, CDR1 is LGHDT, CDR2 YNNKEL (reference sequence). With V trimmed by 4 bases and J by 2 bases, 8 bases remained unmatched. This CDR3 has 16 residues. As DNA, the CDR3 is TGTGCCAGCAGCCGTACGCATGGGGGGGCCTACAATGAGCAGTTCTTC. It encodes CASSRTHGGAYNEQFF.

The J gene is TRBJ2-7, the V gene TRBV6-2 or TRBV6-3; 9 nucleotides line up with TRBD1. CDR1 and CDR2 (germline): MNHEY, SVGEGT. This CDR3 contains 13 residues. The CDR3 spells CVSSYLTGGEQYV. In nucleotides, the CDR3 is TGTGTCAGCAGTTACCTGACAGGGGGTGAGCAGTACGTC.

This clonotype was seen more than once but under ten times. The rearrangement links TRBV12-3 or TRBV12-4 to TRBJ1-4, with a weak D call TRBD1 (5 bases). Trimming left V 6 bases short and J 0 bases short, with 14 bases between. The CDR3 is 16 residues long. CDR3 in DNA: TGTGCCAGCAGGCATACTGACAGTTCAACTAATGAAAAACTGTTTTTT. Amino acids: CASRHTDSSTNEKLFF.

A note on this clonotype: This may be a read error: a much more frequent sequence differs by one nucleotide. The chain joins TRBV7-8 to TRBJ1-3, with 9 bases lining up with TRBD1. With 4 bases clipped from V and 4 bases from J, the junction kept 11 bases outside the gene matches. Germline loops: CDR1 SGHVS, CDR2 FQNEAQ. The length of the CDR3 is 17 residues. The CDR3 DNA follows: TGTGCCAGCAGCTATCCAAAAAGTGGACAGGGGGGAAACACCATATATTTT. Translation gives CASSYPKSGQGGNTIYF.

The chain couples TRBV9 to TRBJ1-6; D not certain. Germline V gene sequence: CDR1 SGDLS, CDR2 YYNGEE. V dropped 0 bases and J dropped 13 bases, with 14 bases sitting between them. This CDR3 comprises 14 residues. Here the CDR3 reads CASSVGNGPGPLHF. In nucleotides, the CDR3 is TGTGCCAGCAGCGTAGGAAACGGCCCGGGGCCCCTCCACTTT.

Turning to this clonotype: Possible read error: a much larger clone is one base away. The J gene is TRBJ2-7, the V gene TRBV6-4, with 10 bases that match TRBD2. The CDR3 has 14 residues. Germline CDR1 and CDR2: MRHNA and SNTAGT. V was clipped by 6 bases and J by 2 bases; unmatched bases: 4. The CDR3 DNA is TGTGCCAGCAGCCACCTAGCGGGGGCCTACGAGCAGTACTTC. Amino acid sequence: CASSHLAGAYEQYF.

This clonotype was detected a few times. The V call is TRBV4-1, the J call TRBJ1-1; D remains ambiguous. The length of the CDR3 is 13 residues. Per the germline V gene, CDR1 is MGHRA and CDR2 is YSYEKL. The ends were cut back, 3 bases at V and 1 base at J, with 6 bases in the middle. In DNA, the CDR3 is TGCGCCAGCAGCCAGGAGGCGAACACTGAAGCTTTCTTT. Its protein product is CASSQEANTEAFF.

The rearrangement joins TRBV27 to TRBJ1-6; D not resolved. CDR1 is MNHEY and CDR2 is SMNVEV in the germline V gene (reference sequence). The CDR3 spans 15 residues. V lost 6 bases and J lost 9, with 18 bases in between. The DNA of the CDR3 is TGTGCCAGCAGCCCTAGGGAGACACGGGTTTCACCCCTCCACTTT. Encoded protein: CASSPRETRVSPLHF.

This clonotype was observed a handful of times. The chain joins TRBV11-2 to TRBJ2-3; TRBD2 aligns across 8 bases. CDR3 length equals 15 residues. Germline-derived CDR1 and CDR2 are SGHAT and FQNNGV. V lost 5 bases to trimming and J lost 2 bases; unmatched junction nucleotides: 6. The CDR3 loop reads CASSRGGGTTDTQYF. CDR3 DNA sequence: TGTGCCAGCAGCCGGGGGGGGGGCACCACAGATACGCAGTATTTT.

The V call is TRBV4-1, the J call TRBJ1-2; D unresolved. V was trimmed by 0 bases and J by 13 bases, leaving 18 bases between them. Looked up from germline, CDR1 is MGHRA and CDR2 is YSYEKL. The CDR3 covers 14 residues. CDR3 sequence reads: CASSQDSTLHRCTF. The CDR3 nucleotides are TGCGCCAGCAGCCAAGATTCGACCCTTCACCGCTGCACCTTC.

The gene calls are TRBV7-9 and TRBJ1-2; a possible D gene is TRBD1 (5 bases). V lost 5 bases and J 2 bases, leaving 18 bases between the germline ends. The germline V gene encodes CDR1 SEHNR and CDR2 FQNEAQ (reference sequence). This CDR3 contains 16 residues. The CDR3 spells CASSPLWGQPNYGYTF. The CDR3 DNA follows: TGTGCCAGCAGCCCCCTTTGGGGCCAACCCAACTATGGCTACACCTTC.